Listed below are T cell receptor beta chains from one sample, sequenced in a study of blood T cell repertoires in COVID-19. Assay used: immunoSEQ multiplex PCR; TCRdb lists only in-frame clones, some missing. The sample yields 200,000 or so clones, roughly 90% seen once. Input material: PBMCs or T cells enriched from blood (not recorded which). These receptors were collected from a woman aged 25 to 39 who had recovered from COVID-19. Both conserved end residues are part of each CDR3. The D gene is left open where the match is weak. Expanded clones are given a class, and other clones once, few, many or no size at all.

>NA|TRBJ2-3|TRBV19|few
TGTGCCAGTAAACGCGGCTCTAGCACAGATACGCAGTATTTT
CASKRGSSTDTQYF
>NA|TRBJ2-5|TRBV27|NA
TGTGCCAGCAGTTTATTGAGTCGAGGGCTGCACCAAGAGACCCAGTACTTC
CASSLLSRGLHQETQYF
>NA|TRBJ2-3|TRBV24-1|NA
TGTGCCACCAGTGCTCAGAGCACAGATACGCAGTATTTT
CATSAQSTDTQYF
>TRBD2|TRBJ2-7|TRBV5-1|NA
TGCGCCAGCAGCTTGGGGCGGGGGGACTACGAGCAGTACTTC
CASSLGRGDYEQYF
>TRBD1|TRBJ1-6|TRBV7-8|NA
TGTGCCAGCAGCCCCAGGGGGCGAATCGATAATTCACCCCTCCACTTT
CASSPRGRIDNSPLHF
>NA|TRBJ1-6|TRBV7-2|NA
TGTGCCAGCAGCTTAGGGAAGCAGGGTAATTCACCCCTCCACTTT
CASSLGKQGNSPLHF
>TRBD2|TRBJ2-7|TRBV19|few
TGTGCCAGTAGTACCGGGACTAGCGGGGGGACCGACGAGCAGTACTTC
CASSTGTSGGTDEQYF
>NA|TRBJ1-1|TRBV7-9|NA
TGTGCCAGCAGCCCTACTTTAACTGAAGCTTTCTTT
CASSPTLTEAFF
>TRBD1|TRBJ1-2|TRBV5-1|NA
TGCGCCAGCAGCTCAGACGGACAGGGTGGCTATGGCTACACCTTC
CASSSDGQGGYGYTF
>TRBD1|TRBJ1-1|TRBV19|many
TGTGCCAGTAGTATTTCGGGGGACAGGGAGAAGAACACTGAAGCTTTCTTT
CASSISGDREKNTEAFF
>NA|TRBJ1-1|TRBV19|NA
TGTGCCAGCCTATTTACAGGGAACACTGAAGCTTTCTTT
CASLFTGNTEAFF
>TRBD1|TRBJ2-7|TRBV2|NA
TGTGCCAGCGAACTAGACAGGGCTAACTTC
CASELDRANF
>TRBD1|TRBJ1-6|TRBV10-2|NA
TGCGCCAGCAGCGGGACAGGGCATTCACCCCTCCACTTT
CASSGTGHSPLHF
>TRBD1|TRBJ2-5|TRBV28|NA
TGTGCCAGCAGTTTATCTAGGGGACAGTACCAAGAGACCCAGTACTTC
CASSLSRGQYQETQYF
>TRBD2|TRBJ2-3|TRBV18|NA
TGTGCCAGCTCCCCGACGGCCCCAGGCGGGGGGTCCACAGATACGCAGTATTTT
CASSPTAPGGGSTDTQYF
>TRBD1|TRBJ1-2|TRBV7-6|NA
TGTGCCAGCAGCTTAGGAACCGACAGGGGGTTTTATGGCTACACCTTC
CASSLGTDRGFYGYTF
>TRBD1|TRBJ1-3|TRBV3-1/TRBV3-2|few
TGTGCCAGCAGCCGAACAGGGGCCGGAAACACCATATATTTT
CASSRTGAGNTIYF
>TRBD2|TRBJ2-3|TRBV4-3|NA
TGCGCCAGCAGCCAAGCGGGGGGGCTGGATACGCAGTATTTT
CASSQAGGLDTQYF
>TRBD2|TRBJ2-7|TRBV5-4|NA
TGTGCCAGCAGCACGGGACTAGCGGGGGCCCACCAGGACGAGCAGTACTTC
CASSTGLAGAHQDEQYF
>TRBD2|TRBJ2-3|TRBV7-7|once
TGTTCCGTGGGGAAAGCGGGGGGGCGGACAGATACGCAGTATTTT
CSVGKAGGRTDTQYF
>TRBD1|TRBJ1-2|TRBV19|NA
TGTGCCAGTAACGCTAGGACCGGGACAGGGCACTATGGCTACACCTTC
CASNARTGTGHYGYTF
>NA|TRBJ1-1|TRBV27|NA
TGTGCCAGCAGTTCCACCTCGGCAGGGATGAACACTGAAGCTTTCTTT
CASSSTSAGMNTEAFF
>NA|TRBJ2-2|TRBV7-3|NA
TGTGCCAGCAGCTCATCACCGGGACAACTGACCGGGGAGCTGTTTTTT
CASSSSPGQLTGELFF
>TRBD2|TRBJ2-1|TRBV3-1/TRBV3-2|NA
TGTGCCAGCAGCCAAGAGGGAGGGCTCTCCTACAATGAGCAGTTCTTC
CASSQEGGLSYNEQFF
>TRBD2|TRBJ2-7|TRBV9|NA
TGTGCCAGCAGCGTTACCGGGACTAGCGACGAGCAGTACTTC
CASSVTGTSDEQYF
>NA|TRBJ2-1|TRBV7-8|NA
TGTGCCAGCAGCTTAGATAGTTGGCGGCCCTACAATGAGCAGTTCTTC
CASSLDSWRPYNEQFF
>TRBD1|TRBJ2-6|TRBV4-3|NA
TGCGCCAGCAGCCAAGAAAGGGGACAGGGGGGCCCTGGGGCCAACGTCCTGACTTTC
CASSQERGQGGPGANVLTF
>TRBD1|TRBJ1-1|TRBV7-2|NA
TGTGCCAGCAGCTACCGGACAGGGTTGGTGAACACTGAAGCTTTCTTT
CASSYRTGLVNTEAFF
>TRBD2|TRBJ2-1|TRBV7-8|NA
TGTGCCAGCAGCTTGTTTAGCGGGGGGACCACGGGGGAGCAGTTCTTC
CASSLFSGGTTGEQFF
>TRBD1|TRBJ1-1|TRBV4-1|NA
TGCGCCAGCAGCCAAACGACAGGGAGAGTAACTGAAGCTTTCTTT
CASSQTTGRVTEAFF
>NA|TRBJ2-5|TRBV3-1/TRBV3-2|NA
TGTGCCAGCAGCCAAGATCGCAAAGGGTGGGAGGAGACCCAGTACTTC
CASSQDRKGWEETQYF
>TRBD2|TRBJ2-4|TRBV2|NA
TGTGCCAGCAGGGCACTAGCGGGGGAAGCCAAAAACATTCAGTACTTC
CASRALAGEAKNIQYF
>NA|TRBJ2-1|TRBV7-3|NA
TGTGCCACATCCACCGACTCGAGCTCCTACAATGAGCAGTTCTTC
CATSTDSSSYNEQFF
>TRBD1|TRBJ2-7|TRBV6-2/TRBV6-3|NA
TGTGCCAGCAGTTGGGGGACAGCCTCCTACGAGCAGTACTTC
CASSWGTASYEQYF
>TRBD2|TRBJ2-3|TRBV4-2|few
TGTGCCAGCAGCCAAGGGAGCGGGGGTCGCGCTAGCACAGATACGCAGTATTTT
CASSQGSGGRASTDTQYF
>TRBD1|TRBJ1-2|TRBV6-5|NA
TGTGCCAGCAGTTACTCGAGGACAGGGAACTATGGCTACACCTTC
CASSYSRTGNYGYTF
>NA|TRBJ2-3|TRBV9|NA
TGTGCCAGCAGCCTCAGCCCGAAGGACAGTACAGATACGCAGTATTTT
CASSLSPKDSTDTQYF
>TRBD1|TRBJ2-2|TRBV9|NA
TGTGCCAGCAGCGTAGCCCAGGGTCGGGACAGGCCTAACACCGGGGAGCTGTTTTTT
CASSVAQGRDRPNTGELFF
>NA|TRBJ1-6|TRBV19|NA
TGTGCCAGTAGTATAGAAGGCAGGATGAGCTCCTATAATTCACCCCTCCACTTT
CASSIEGRMSSYNSPLHF
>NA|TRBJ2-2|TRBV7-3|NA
TGTGCCAGCAGCACAGGAACCGGGGAGCTGTTTTTT
CASSTGTGELFF
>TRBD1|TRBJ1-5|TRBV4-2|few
TGTGCCAGCAGCCAAGAACAGGGGAGGAGCAATCAGCCCCAGCATTTT
CASSQEQGRSNQPQHF
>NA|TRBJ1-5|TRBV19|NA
TGTGCCAGTAGTCCCATTGGGGCACACAATCAGCCCCAGCATTTT
CASSPIGAHNQPQHF
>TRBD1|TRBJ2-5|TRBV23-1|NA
TGCGCCTGCCGGACAGGGAGGTTAGAGACCCAGTACTTC
CACRTGRLETQYF
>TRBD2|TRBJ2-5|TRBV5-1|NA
TGCGCCAGCAGCCTTCAAAGCGGGGGGGCCCCGGAGACCCAGTACTTC
CASSLQSGGAPETQYF
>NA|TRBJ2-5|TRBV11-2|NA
TGTGCCAGCAGCGCAGAGGGGGACCAAGAGACCCAGTACTTC
CASSAEGDQETQYF
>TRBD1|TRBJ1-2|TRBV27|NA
TGTGCCAGCAGTTTTGAAAAACAGGGGGCGCGTGGCTACACCTTC
CASSFEKQGARGYTF
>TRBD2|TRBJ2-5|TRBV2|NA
TGTGCCAGCAGTGAAATGTCTAGCGGGTACCAAGAGACCCAGTACTTC
CASSEMSSGYQETQYF
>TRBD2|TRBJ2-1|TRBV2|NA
TGTGCCAGCAGTGGACTAGCGGGGGGAATATACAATGAGCAGTTCTTC
CASSGLAGGIYNEQFF
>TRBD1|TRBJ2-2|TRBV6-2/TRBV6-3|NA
TGTGCCAGCAGTTACCCGGACAGGCGGAACACCGGGGAGCTGTTTTTT
CASSYPDRRNTGELFF
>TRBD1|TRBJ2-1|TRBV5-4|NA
TGTGCCAGCAGGCAACAGGGGGTCGGTAACTACAATGAGCAGTTCTTC
CASRQQGVGNYNEQFF
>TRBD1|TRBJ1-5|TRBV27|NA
TGTGCCAGCAGTTCCGGACAGGGGAGCTATCAGCCCCAGCATTTT
CASSSGQGSYQPQHF
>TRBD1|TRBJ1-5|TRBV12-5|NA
TGTGCTAGTGGACGCCGGGACAGGGGGCTGGATCAGCCCCAGCATTTT
CASGRRDRGLDQPQHF
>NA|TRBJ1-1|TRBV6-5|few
TGTGCCAGCAGTTATAAGCGGGGCACTGAAGCTTTCTTT
CASSYKRGTEAFF
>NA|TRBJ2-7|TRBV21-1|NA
TGTGCCAGCAGCAGGTTAGCGGGGGGGCCCTACGAGCAGTACTTC
CASSRLAGGPYEQYF
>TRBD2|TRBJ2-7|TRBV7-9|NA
TGTGCCAGCAAGGCCAGCGGGGGTCCCTACGAGCAGTACTTC
CASKASGGPYEQYF